This TCR beta chain was identified in a study of T cells in Graves' hyperthyroidism and ophthalmopathy. Study-wide context: Peripheral blood was drawn at first diagnosis, prior to all treatment.

This clonotype was detected many times. The V end was cut by 4 bases, the J end by 10 bases, with 8 bases between. This CDR3 comprises 12 residues. TCR beta CDR3 sequences were amplified from RNA transcripts. Using the HTBI primer set, a first-round RT-PCR was run on the TCR CDR3. One entry per CDR3 protein, called by TCRdb with MiXCR from the multiplex PCR reads. The sample includes approximately 380,000 distinct CDR3 sequences, roughly 19% seen only once; the top ten take around 3.6%. Pregnant or lactating patients were excluded, as were those with uncontrolled infection or other autoimmune disease.

Input material: blood. This TCR came from a woman between 18 and 29 years old with Graves' hyperthyroidism. This chain connects TRBV12-3 or TRBV12-4 to TRBJ1-6; D possibly corresponds to TRBD1 (5 bases). CDR3 amino acids: CASSWGGSPLHF. The CDR3 DNA follows: TGTGCCAGCAGTTGGGGGGGATCACCCCTCCACTTT.